Listed below are T cell receptor beta chains from one sample, sequenced in a study of blood T cell repertoires in COVID-19. Only in-frame clones appear in the TCRdb table, and some are missing; sequencing was by immunoSEQ multiplex PCR. The table records some 250,000 clones, about 70% of them present only once. Specimen: peripheral blood. The receptor set was obtained from a woman of 80 years or more with acute or convalescent COVID-19. CDR3s include the opening cysteine and the closing phenylalanine or tryptophan. A D gene is named only where the DNA matches it firmly. Clone size is stated in some rows and not others, as once, few, many or a class when expanded.

V gene	D gene	J gene	clone size	CDR3 DNA	CDR3 protein
TRBV3-1/TRBV3-2	TRBD2	TRBJ2-1	.	TGTGCCAGCAGCCAAGGCGGGGGGGCCTACAATGAGCAGTTCTTC	CASSQGGGAYNEQFF
TRBV5-1	TRBD1	TRBJ2-1	once	TGCGCCAGCAACCGGGACAGGGACAATGAGCAGTTCTTC	CASNRDRDNEQFF
TRBV9	TRBD2	TRBJ2-2	.	TGTGCCAGCAGCGCGGGGGGGGGCCCCGGGGAGCTGTTTTTT	CASSAGGGPGELFF
TRBV11-2	TRBD2	TRBJ2-2	.	TGTGCCAGCAGCTCCCCTGGGGGGACTAGCGCCGTCGTTGGGGAGCTGTTTTTT	CASSSPGGTSAVVGELFF
TRBV19	TRBD2	TRBJ2-1	.	TGTGCCAGTGCTCTCTACGGCGGGGGACCCTACAATGAGCAGTTCTTC	CASALYGGGPYNEQFF
TRBV6-6	.	TRBJ2-3	once	TGTGCCAGCAGTTACAGTAGTAGGGGACACTCAGATACGCAGTATTTT	CASSYSSRGHSDTQYF
TRBV9	.	TRBJ2-1	.	TGTGCCAGCAGCGTTGGACAATCCAATGAGCAGTTCTTC	CASSVGQSNEQFF
TRBV6-1	.	TRBJ1-2	.	TGTGCCAGCAGTGAAGTAGGGAGGGAATATGGCTACACCTTC	CASSEVGREYGYTF
TRBV11-1	.	TRBJ2-7	.	TGTGCCAGCAGCTTAGAGGGGGGGGCCCCCTACGAGCAGTACTTC	CASSLEGGAPYEQYF
TRBV5-1	TRBD1	TRBJ1-1	.	TGCGCCAGCAGTTCGGGACAGCTAATGAACACTGAAGCTTTCTTT	CASSSGQLMNTEAFF
TRBV7-6	TRBD1	TRBJ1-2	.	TGTGCCAGCAGCTTAAGGACAGGGGGAGACTATGGCTACACCTTC	CASSLRTGGDYGYTF
TRBV5-6	.	TRBJ1-1	.	TGTGCCAGCAGCTCCGGGGCGGGACGGATACACAATGAAGCTTTCTTT	CASSSGAGRIHNEAFF
TRBV7-3	.	TRBJ2-6	.	TGTGCCAGCAGCCTCCGACTAGGGTTGGGGGCCAACGTCCTGACTTTC	CASSLRLGLGANVLTF
TRBV5-1	.	TRBJ1-2	.	TGCGCCAGCAGCTTGGGTAGAGCGGAGTATGGCTACACCTTC	CASSLGRAEYGYTF
TRBV2	TRBD2	TRBJ2-7	.	TGTGCCAGCAGGTGGGCGGGAGTCGGTGGATTGGGCGAGCAGTACTTC	CASRWAGVGGLGEQYF
TRBV10-3	TRBD2	TRBJ2-3	.	TGTGCCATCAGGAGGGTGGCTAGCGGGTTCTCAGATACGCAGTATTTT	CAIRRVASGFSDTQYF
TRBV11-2	.	TRBJ1-5	.	TGTGCCAGCAGCTTAGGAGGGACTCCTAATCAGCCCCAGCATTTT	CASSLGGTPNQPQHF
TRBV23-1	TRBD1	TRBJ1-3	.	TGCGCCAGCAGCGGAGGACAGGGACTCTCTGGAAACACCATATATTTT	CASSGGQGLSGNTIYF
TRBV5-1	.	TRBJ1-3	.	TGCGCCAGCAGCCAACCAACCGGGGCTGGAAACACCATATATTTT	CASSQPTGAGNTIYF
TRBV27	.	TRBJ1-1	.	TGTGCCAGCAGTCACTACAGGGCCGGGGCTGAAGCTTTCTTT	CASSHYRAGAEAFF
TRBV6-6	.	TRBJ2-1	few	TGTGCCAGCAGCCGCTACTCGACAGGTTCCTACAATGAGCAGTTCTTC	CASSRYSTGSYNEQFF
TRBV19	TRBD1	TRBJ1-4	.	TGTGCCAGTAGTCCCTGGACAGGGAATAATGAAAAACTGTTTTTT	CASSPWTGNNEKLFF
TRBV7-8	TRBD1	TRBJ2-7	few	TGTGCCAGCAGCCTTGACGGGACAGGGGACTACGAGCAGTACTTC	CASSLDGTGDYEQYF
TRBV6-1	.	TRBJ2-7	many	TGTGCCAGCAGTGAATCTTTCGACAGGAGCTACGAGCAGTACTTC	CASSESFDRSYEQYF
TRBV5-1	.	TRBJ2-2	.	TGCGCCAGCAGCTTGGTATGGGGCGGCACCGGGGAGCTGTTTTTT	CASSLVWGGTGELFF
TRBV2	.	TRBJ1-2	.	TGTGCCAGCAGTGAACAGGGGCGAGGCTACACCTTC	CASSEQGRGYTF
TRBV12-5	TRBD2	TRBJ2-7	.	TGTGCTAGTGGTTCTAGCGGGAGCTCCGAGCAGTACTTC	CASGSSGSSEQYF
TRBV10-3	TRBD2	TRBJ2-5	.	TGTGCCATCAGTGACCTCACGGGACTAGTAAAAGAGACCCAGTACTTC	CAISDLTGLVKETQYF
TRBV6-2/TRBV6-3	TRBD2	TRBJ2-1	once	TGTGCCAGCAGTTTAGGGGAACTTGGCGGGAGAGGGGTTGAGCAGTTCTTC	CASSLGELGGRGVEQFF
TRBV4-3	TRBD2	TRBJ2-2	many	TGCGCCAGCAGGCCGGGGACTAGCTCCGGGGAGCTGTTTTTT	CASRPGTSSGELFF
TRBV11-2	.	TRBJ2-3	.	TGTGCCAGCAGTTCCCTGCGAGGACCGCCGGGGGTGACAGATACGCAGTATTTT	CASSSLRGPPGVTDTQYF
TRBV5-1	TRBD2	TRBJ2-2	few	TGCGCCAGCAGCCCCAAAGCGGGGGGTAACACCGGGGAGCTGTTTTTT	CASSPKAGGNTGELFF
TRBV3-1/TRBV3-2	TRBD2	TRBJ2-7	few	TGTGCCAGCAGCCTCCAGCCGTTAGCGGGGTCCTACGAGCAGTACTTC	CASSLQPLAGSYEQYF
TRBV5-5	TRBD1	TRBJ1-1	.	TGTGCCAGCAGCTTGTTCTTGACAGGGGGCACTGAAGCTTTCTTT	CASSLFLTGGTEAFF
TRBV7-2	TRBD1	TRBJ1-6	.	TGTGCCAGCAGCGAGAACAGGGGCGCCATTAATTCACCCCTCCACTTT	CASSENRGAINSPLHF
TRBV7-9	TRBD1	TRBJ1-2	.	TGTGCCAGCAGCTTAGCAGGGGGACAGGGAGTAAGTGGCTACACCTTC	CASSLAGGQGVSGYTF
TRBV3-1/TRBV3-2	.	TRBJ1-1	.	TGTGCCAGCAGCCAAGGGGGGGGGCGAGTGAACACTGAAGCTTTCTTT	CASSQGGGRVNTEAFF
TRBV3-1/TRBV3-2	.	TRBJ1-1	.	TGTGCCAGCAGCCAAGAGTATAGTCTTCTTAACACTGAAGCTTTCTTT	CASSQEYSLLNTEAFF
TRBV19	TRBD1	TRBJ1-2	.	TGTGCCAGTAGTTCACAGGGGGGCTATGGCTACACCTTC	CASSSQGGYGYTF
TRBV9	.	TRBJ1-2	.	TGTGCCAGCAGCCCCCGGGGAGGGGTTGACTATGGCTACACCTTC	CASSPRGGVDYGYTF
TRBV19	TRBD1	TRBJ1-1	.	TGTGCCAGTACCCCAGGTCCAGGGACAGTTGAAGCTTTCTTT	CASTPGPGTVEAFF
TRBV19	.	TRBJ2-3	once	TGTGCCACCCGTCGTAGCGGCACAGATACGCAGTATTTT	CATRRSGTDTQYF
TRBV2	TRBD1	TRBJ1-1	.	TGTGCCAGCACACAGGGGTGGAGCACTGAAGCTTTCTTT	CASTQGWSTEAFF